This T cell receptor beta chain derives from a study of cytomegalovirus exposure and HLA in healthy donors. As concerns this clone: The antigen remains undetermined.

The CDR3 loop spans 15 amino acids. V lost 3 bases and J lost 6; bases outside the gene matches: 9. Germline V lookup: CDR1 SGHTS, CDR2 YDEGEE. General observations from the study: Analysis was performed later, and it showed HLA-associated TCR beta chains to be more clonally expanded than equally common others. It was about 150 TCR beta chains that were listed as cytomegalovirus-associated. TCR beta V- and J-gene trimming was later associated with a missense DCLRE1C variant.

PCR was performed using 60 Vbeta and 13 Jbeta primers. The data were produced by immunoSEQ multiplex PCR, yet TCRdb's version contains in-frame clones alone and is incomplete. The sample holds approximately 150,000 clones, 60% to 80% seen once. The V call is TRBV5-8, the J call TRBJ2-7; TRBD1 matches at 10 bases. The TCR originated in a young woman in good health and CMV-seronegative. The sequenced sample consisted of PBMCs. The DNA for the CDR3 is TGTGCCAGCAGCTCGCGTCCCGGGACAGGGGCCGAGCAGTACTTC. Its translation: CASSSRPGTGAEQYF. Looking up the rest from reference TRBV5-8 and TRBJ2-7 gives the full variable domain: EAGVTQSPTHLIKTRGQQATLRCSPISGHTSVYWYQQALGLGLQFLLWYDEGEERNRGNFPPRFSGRQFPNYSSELNVNALELEDSALYLCASSSRPGTGAEQYFGPGTRLTVT.